The rows below give T cell receptor beta chains drawn from one sample of a study of T cells expressing NK-cell markers. TCRdb reprocessed the 5' RACE reads, with one entry per CDR3 protein and no DNA. The sample totals about 160,000 distinct CDR3 sequences. The sample consisted of blood T cells: a sorted CD56 or NKG2C T cell subset, CD4+ or CD8+ T cells, or bulk PBMC T cells (not recorded which). These receptors originate from a woman between 18 and 75 years old in good health. The CDR3 runs from the conserved cysteine through the conserved F or W. Fields, in order: V gene, J gene, CDR3 length, CDR3 protein.

V: TRBV9
J: TRBJ2-1
length: 16
CDR3: CASSVVDGSSYNEQFF

V: TRBV6-1
J: TRBJ2-3
length: 16
CDR3: CASSHMAAGSTDTQYF

V: TRBV20-1
J: TRBJ2-1
length: 14
CDR3: CSARLRQVYNEQFF

V: TRBV5-1
J: TRBJ2-3
length: 17
CDR3: CASSLGETDRVTDTQYF

V: TRBV19
J: TRBJ2-1
length: 13
CDR3: CASSWRLGNEQFF

V: TRBV5-1
J: TRBJ1-1
length: 15
CDR3: CASSLDQGTKTEAFF

V: TRBV5-1
J: TRBJ1-2
length: 12
CDR3: CASSLTADGYTF

V: TRBV6-1
J: TRBJ1-5
length: 15
CDR3: CASSDGDRGHQPQHF

V: TRBV5-1
J: TRBJ2-1
length: 14
CDR3: CASSKGEAYNEQFF

V: TRBV5-1
J: TRBJ2-7
length: 15
CDR3: CASSLTSGETYEQYF

V: TRBV10-3
J: TRBJ2-3
length: 16
CDR3: CAISILAGAPTDTQYF

V: TRBV20-1
J: TRBJ1-1
length: 13
CDR3: CSASGQQGAEAFF

V: TRBV20-1
J: TRBJ2-2
length: 14
CDR3: CSVPRGGLGGELFF

V: TRBV10-3
J: TRBJ2-3
length: 18
CDR3: CAISGDPVAGGRQNTQYF

V: TRBV28
J: TRBJ2-5
length: 14
CDR3: CASSFLTSQETQYF

V: TRBV5-6
J: TRBJ2-7
length: 16
CDR3: CASSELGSGRVYEQYF

V: TRBV12-3/TRBV12-4
J: TRBJ2-7
length: 14
CDR3: CATKPGLSSYEQYF

V: TRBV20-1
J: TRBJ1-5
length: 15
CDR3: CSARPTGSSNQPQHF

V: TRBV7-2
J: TRBJ2-1
length: 15
CDR3: CASSLLSGIRDEQFF

V: TRBV5-1
J: TRBJ2-4
length: 16
CDR3: CASSLDPGLAKNIQYF